These 7 T cell receptor beta chains originate from one sample sequenced in a study of T cell responses to AZD1222 COVID-19 vaccine. This table comes from immunoSEQ multiplex PCR, and its TCRdb copy is limited to in-frame clones, with some not included. The repertoire holds under 130,000 clones, approximately 89% seen once, with 40% to 55% in the top ten. Sample: peripheral blood, taken 28 days after the second AZD1222 dose. The receptors stem from an adult who received the AZD1222 COVID-19 vaccine.

This clone was found once. The rearrangement uses TRBV30 and TRBJ1-2; tentatively, D is TRBD1 (5 bases). Trimming stripped 7 bases from V and 5 bases from J, with 47 bases between. Germline CDR1 is GTSNPN and CDR2 is SVGIG (reference sequence). This CDR3 has 23 amino acids. The CDR3, as DNA: TGTGCCTCTCTACCAAACAACGGGGGAAAGGGAGCGAGCATTTCTGGAGTACTTTATGGCTACACCTTC. Encoded protein: CASLPNNGGKGASISGVLYGYTF.

Comments on this clone: A junction end diverges from the germline sequence, so it may reflect a read error. This chain links TRBV5-4 with TRBJ2-2; D is perhaps TRBD1 (6 bases). CDR1 is SGHNT, CDR2 YYREEE, per germline (reference sequence). This CDR3 has 16 residues. Written as DNA, the CDR3 is TGTGCGAGCAAACTAGGGGGTAGCTCGAACACCGGGGAGCTGTTTTTT. Translating gives CASKLGGSSNTGELFF.

The chain employs TRBV30 and TRBJ2-7; D perhaps matches TRBD1 (5 bases). This CDR3 spans 12 amino acids. The V end lost 2 bases, the J end lost 3 bases, and 8 bases lay between the germline ends. The V gene's germline CDR1 is GTSNPN and CDR2 SVGIG (reference sequence). CDR3 protein: CAWSTGLYEQYF. CDR3 bases: TGTGCCTGGAGTACAGGTCTCTACGAGCAGTACTTC.

The J gene is TRBJ1-3, the V gene TRBV6-1, with unresolved D. The V and J ends lost 3 bases and 2 bases respectively, with 11 bases between them. Germline CDR1 MNHNS, CDR2 SASEGT. CDR3 size: 15 residues. CDR3 protein: CASSDTEVPGNTIYF. Written as DNA, the CDR3 is TGTGCCAGCAGTGATACGGAGGTGCCTGGAAACACCATATATTTT.

J is TRBJ2-2 and V is TRBV27, with D maybe TRBD2 (5 bases). Trimming took off 6 bases at V and 3 bases at J, with 11 bases between the two ends. CDR3 length equals 14 residues. CDR1 is MNHEY, CDR2 SMNVEV, per germline (reference sequence). CDR3 residues: CASSLMGDTGELFF. CDR3 DNA: TGTGCCAGCAGCCTCATGGGAGACACCGGGGAGCTGTTTTTT.

The J gene is TRBJ2-5, the V gene TRBV21-1; the table calls TRBD2, which could not be checked here. TRBV21-1 is shown as a pseudogene. CDR3 length: 15 amino acids. CDR3 residues: CARLTMGPRRGTQYF. In DNA form, the CDR3 reads TGTGCCAGGCTTACCATGGGCCCGCGGAGGGGGACCCAGTACTTC.

The chain links TRBV28 to TRBJ1-2; D may be TRBD1 (5 bases). Trimming removed 5 bases from V and 8 bases from J, with 12 bases in between. Germline loops: CDR1 MDHEN, CDR2 SYDVKM. The CDR3 covers 12 residues. The CDR3 loop reads CASSPGTWGYTF. CDR3 DNA sequence: TGTGCCAGCAGTCCAGGGACGTGGGGCTACACCTTC.